This T cell receptor beta chain originates from a study of Ad26.COV2.S vaccination and SARS-CoV-2 variants. The study's findings and limits: Researchers reported similar non-spike TCR breadth in vaccine and placebo recipients. It is possible that the TCR breadth and depth analyses underestimated the total T cell responses. Those who received the vaccine showed greater spike-specific TCR breadth than those given placebo.

Remarks on this clone: Its target is not known.

TCRdb keeps only in-frame clones here, not all; method: immunoSEQ multiplex PCR. This sample has 350,000 to 450,000 clones; 90% to 95% occur once, and the top ten carry under 4%. This CDR3 spans 14 amino acids. V was trimmed by 5 bases and J by 2 bases, leaving 11 bases between them. From germline, CDR1 is LGHNT and CDR2 FRNRAP. This TCR came from a human donor who had recovered from COVID-19. The rearrangement links TRBV12-5 to TRBJ2-3; no clear D. This specimen was peripheral blood, taken after recovery from COVID-19. The CDR3: CASGRQSSTDTQYF. For the CDR3, the DNA is TGTGCTAGTGGTCGCCAGAGCTCCACAGATACGCAGTATTTT.